The 6 T cell receptor beta chains in this list originate from one sample, sequenced in a study of blood T cell repertoires in COVID-19. Data came from immunoSEQ multiplex PCR; TCRdb stores just in-frame clones and leaves some out. The profile shows about 330,000 clones, around 90% of them singletons. Material for sequencing was PBMCs or T cells enriched from blood (not recorded which). These receptors all stem from a woman aged 25 to 39 who had recovered from COVID-19.

This sequence joins TRBV24-1 and TRBJ1-2; D remains unclear. Per germline, CDR1 KGHDR and CDR2 SFDVKD. Trimming cost V 7 bases and J 2 bases, with 10 bases left between them. CDR3 length: 13 amino acids. The CDR3 region is CATSRGENYGYTF. DNA for the CDR3: TGTGCCACCAGCCGCGGAGAGAACTATGGCTACACCTTC.

This clone was seen once. This chain links TRBV7-9 with TRBJ1-1, with D unresolved. The V and J ends lost 10 bases and 0 bases respectively, with 18 bases between them. The CDR3 consists of 15 residues. Germline CDR1 reads SEHNR; CDR2 reads FQNEAQ (reference sequence). The CDR3 loop is CAITGRGILNTEAFF. As DNA, the CDR3 is TGTGCCATCACCGGCCGCGGGATTTTGAACACTGAAGCTTTCTTT.

CDR3 loop: CASGEDLGADTQYF. The CDR3 nucleotides read TGTGCTAGCGGGGAAGACCTCGGGGCAGATACGCAGTATTTT. The rearrangement links TRBV12-5 to TRBJ2-3; perhaps TRBD2 as D (5 bases). The germline CDR1 and CDR2 sequences are LGHNT and FRNRAP. Trimming removed 9 bases from V and 4 bases from J, with 17 bases in between. The CDR3 has 14 amino acids.

V is TRBV5-1 and J is TRBJ1-3; D is perhaps TRBD1 (6 bases). V was pared by 3 bases and J by 0 bases, with 10 bases between. Germline V gene data show CDR1 as SGHRS and CDR2 as YFSETQ. The CDR3 runs to 15 residues. This CDR3 is CASSSGTLSGNTIYF. DNA of the CDR3: TGCGCCAGCAGCTCCGGGACACTCTCTGGAAACACCATATATTTT.

The chain couples TRBV6-5 to TRBJ2-5, with unresolved D. The CDR3 loop spans 15 amino acids. Between the trimmed V and J ends, which lost 0 bases and 5 bases, there was a span of 13 bases. Germline V gene lookup returns CDR1 MNHEY and CDR2 SVGAGI. The CDR3 spells CASSYSVQVSETQYF. CDR3 nucleotides: TGTGCCAGCAGTTACTCGGTTCAGGTCTCGGAGACCCAGTACTTC.

The chain employs TRBV19 and TRBJ2-2, with D possibly matching TRBD2 (5 bases). Germline values: CDR1 LNHDA, CDR2 SQIVND (reference sequence). The CDR3 sequence is 14 residues long. V was cut by 5 bases and J by 5 bases, with 12 bases left in between. The chain's CDR3 is CASSFRTETGELFF. For the CDR3, the DNA is TGTGCCAGTAGTTTTAGGACTGAGACCGGGGAGCTGTTTTTT. Full variable domain (missing parts from reference TRBV19 and TRBJ2-2): DGGITQSPKYLFRKEGQNVTLSCEQNLNHDAMYWYRQDPGQGLRLIYYSQIVNDFQKGDIAEGYSVSREKKESFPLTVTSAQKNPTAFYLCASSFRTETGELFFGEGSRLTVL.